The 18 T cell receptor beta chains listed next were all sequenced from one sample in a study of human T cells and chemical hapten exposure. TCRdb independently ran MiXCR on the RACE reads; one entry per CDR3 protein. The sample includes around 360,000 distinct CDR3 sequences, roughly 6.3% of them seen just once. Time point denoted: patch test 2, 6 weeks after DPC sensitization. Treatment specified: therapeutic diphenylcyclopropenone sensitization with weekly scalp DPC. This specimen consisted of whole blood, obtained in connection with sensitization to the hapten diphenylcyclopropenone (DPC). These receptors were taken from a woman under 30 with alopecia areata. Some clones in this sample may be carry-over from other donors' samples.

The chain recombines TRBV29-1 with TRBJ1-1, with D tentatively TRBD1 (6 bases). Per germline, CDR1 SQVTM and CDR2 ANQGSEA. The V and J ends lost 7 bases and 4 bases respectively, with 22 bases between them. The CDR3 is made up of 15 amino acids. The CDR3 sequence: CSGAGRAGASTEAFF. The CDR3 DNA sequence: TGCAGCGGCGCGGGTCGGGCAGGGGCCAGCACTGAAGCTTTCTTT.

The chain has TRBV12-3 or TRBV12-4 and TRBJ2-3, with D perhaps being TRBD1 or TRBD2 (5 bases each). V was shortened by 5 bases and J by 8 bases, with 17 bases between the two germline ends. The CDR3 is made up of 14 amino acids. CDR3 sequence: CASSVRDQETTQYF. Here the CDR3 DNA reads TGTGCCAGCAGTGTCCGGGACCAAGAGACTACGCAGTATTTT.

The J gene is TRBJ1-6, the V gene TRBV27; the D is unclear. With 0 bases removed from V and 10 bases from J, the gap between germline ends came to 7 bases. This CDR3 is 13 amino acids long. Germline loops: CDR1 MNHEY, CDR2 SMNVEV (reference sequence). The CDR3 region has the DNA TGTGCCAGCAGTTTATCTACCCGGTCACCCCTCCACTTT. It encodes CASSLSTRSPLHF.

This clonotype has ten or more counts. This chain joins TRBV28 and TRBJ1-4; D is uncertain. Germline CDR1 and CDR2: MDHEN and SYDVKM. The CDR3 is 12 residues long. V was clipped by 7 bases and J by 8 bases, with 11 bases between them. Written as DNA, the CDR3 is TGTGCCAGCAATGCGGACGGGGAAAAACTGTTTTTT. Translation: CASNADGEKLFF.

This clonotype showed up many times. The rearrangement uses TRBV12-3 or TRBV12-4 and TRBJ1-3; 8 nucleotides agree with TRBD1. The CDR3 has 15 amino acids. The junction had 8 bases not matched to a gene; V was cut back by 6 bases and J by 4 bases. The CDR3 region is CASRRQGMRGNTIYF. CDR3 DNA: TGTGCCAGCAGACGACAGGGGATGCGCGGAAACACCATATATTTT.

This clonotype was picked up a small number of times. The rearrangement joins TRBV10-3 to TRBJ2-3, with a weak D call TRBD2 (7 bases). V lost 8 bases, J lost 4 bases, and 19 bases lay in between. CDR1 ENHRY and CDR2 SYGVKD come from the germline V gene. This CDR3 comprises 15 residues. The CDR3 spells CAIGGALAAADTQYF. The CDR3 DNA follows: TGTGCCATCGGGGGGGCGTTAGCGGCGGCAGATACGCAGTATTTT.

This clonotype was recorded at least ten times. This chain links TRBV23-1 with TRBJ2-4; TRBD1 might be the D (6 bases). TRBV23-1 has ORF status, its function being uncertain. V was shortened by 5 bases and J by 2 bases, with 19 bases between the two germline ends. The CDR3 covers 17 residues. For the CDR3, the DNA is TGCGCCAGCAGTGCCCCGGACAGAGAGACCCCCAAAAACATTCAGTACTTC. It translates to CASSAPDRETPKNIQYF.

The rearrangement links TRBV7-6 to TRBJ2-5, with 10 bases lining up with TRBD2. The V gene end was trimmed by 3 bases and the J gene end by 4 bases; junction bases not matched to a gene: 5. The CDR3 sequence is 15 residues long. The V gene's germline CDR1 is SGHVS and CDR2 FNYEAQ. The CDR3 spells CASSFGTSVRETQYF. Here the CDR3 DNA reads TGTGCCAGCAGCTTCGGGACTAGCGTTCGAGAGACCCAGTACTTC.

This chain uses TRBV7-8 with TRBJ2-1, with 8 bases fitting TRBD1. Germline CDR1 reads SGHVS; CDR2 reads FQNEAQ. After removal of 5 bases from V and 6 bases from J, the junction contained 3 bases not matched to a gene. CDR3 length: 13 amino acids. Here the CDR3 DNA reads TGTGCCAGCAGCACCGGACAGGGCAATGAGCAGTTCTTC. It codes for CASSTGQGNEQFF.

The genes are TRBV7-2 and TRBJ2-1, with D perhaps matching TRBD2 (5 bases). From germline, CDR1 is SGHTA and CDR2 FQGNSA. This CDR3 region has 14 residues. Trimming took off 5 bases at V and 7 bases at J, with 15 bases between the two ends. The CDR3 region is CASSDSGRGNEQFF. CDR3 DNA sequence: TGTGCCAGCAGCGATAGTGGACGGGGAAATGAGCAGTTCTTC.

In nucleotides, the CDR3 is TGTGCCAGCAGTGATTCCGTACGGCAGTACTTC. Encoded protein: CASSDSVRQYF. The chain employs TRBV25-1 and TRBJ2-7; D call uncertain. CDR1 is MGHDK, CDR2 SYGVNS, per germline. The CDR3 extends over 11 amino acids. Trimming took off 3 bases at V and 9 bases at J, with 9 bases between the two ends.

This clonotype was observed a few times. The chain uses TRBV29-1 and TRBJ2-1; 8 bases are shared with TRBD2. With V trimmed by 7 bases and J by 9 bases, 5 bases remained unmatched. Looked up from germline, CDR1 is SQVTM and CDR2 is ANQGSEA. The CDR3 covers 11 residues. The CDR3 region has the DNA TGCAGCGCCCACCGGGAGGGTGAGCAGTTCTTC. Translating it yields CSAHREGEQFF.

V usage is TRBV6-1 and J usage is TRBJ2-3; D may be TRBD2 (6 bases). Trimming pared 5 bases from V and 6 bases from J, leaving 18 bases between. Germline V gene lookup returns CDR1 MNHNS and CDR2 SASEGT. The CDR3 contains 15 residues. The DNA for the CDR3 is TGTGCCAGCAGTTCCCGGGACTCCGGGTCGGATACGCAGTATTTT. It specifies CASSSRDSGSDTQYF.

This clonotype was observed at least ten times. This chain links TRBV3-1 with TRBJ1-1, with TRBD1 identical over 8 bases. The germline CDR1 and CDR2 sequences are LGHDT and YNNKEL (reference sequence). After removal of 4 bases from V and 5 bases from J, the junction contained 6 bases not matched to a gene. The CDR3 consists of 14 residues. The CDR3, as DNA: TGTGCCAGCAGCCCGCCAGGGGGCGGGACTGAAGCTTTCTTT. Amino acids: CASSPPGGGTEAFF.

This clonotype showed up many times. V gene TRBV18 combines with J gene TRBJ1-5, with D possibly matching TRBD1 (5 bases). Per the germline V gene, CDR1 is KGHSH and CDR2 is LQKENI. CDR3 length: 14 residues. V gave up 0 bases and J gave up 3 bases, with 6 bases separating them. CDR3 coding DNA: TGTGCCAGCTCACCACCAGGGACCAATCAGCCCCAGCATTTT. Its translation: CASSPPGTNQPQHF.

On this clonotype: A much more abundant neighbour one base away suggests this may be a read error. The chain carries TRBV6-1 and TRBJ1-1; possibly TRBD1 for D (5 bases). Germline CDR1 and CDR2: MNHNS and SASEGT. The CDR3 spans 15 residues. The CDR3 DNA reads TGTGCCAGCAGGCAAAGGACACAGTCGAACACTGAAACTTTCTTT. Protein: CASRQRTQSNTETFF.

This clonotype was picked up many times. The chain joins TRBV7-2 to TRBJ1-5, with D tentatively TRBD1 (6 bases). Germline CDR1 is SGHTA and CDR2 is FQGNSA. This CDR3 region has 16 residues. Trimming removed 1 base from V and 5 bases from J, with 15 bases in between. CDR3 bases: TGTGCCAGCAGCTTAGAGGTCCCGTCAGGGGATCAGCCCCAGCATTTT. This sequence encodes CASSLEVPSGDQPQHF.

The chain couples TRBV6-1 to TRBJ1-1; no reliable D call. V lost 1 base and J 5 bases, leaving 11 bases between the germline ends. The CDR3 length is 14 residues. The germline V gene encodes CDR1 MNHNS and CDR2 SASEGT. CDR3 nucleotide sequence: TGTGCCAGCAGTGAAGAGTCAGCCCTAACTGAAGCTTTCTTT. Translation gives CASSEESALTEAFF.